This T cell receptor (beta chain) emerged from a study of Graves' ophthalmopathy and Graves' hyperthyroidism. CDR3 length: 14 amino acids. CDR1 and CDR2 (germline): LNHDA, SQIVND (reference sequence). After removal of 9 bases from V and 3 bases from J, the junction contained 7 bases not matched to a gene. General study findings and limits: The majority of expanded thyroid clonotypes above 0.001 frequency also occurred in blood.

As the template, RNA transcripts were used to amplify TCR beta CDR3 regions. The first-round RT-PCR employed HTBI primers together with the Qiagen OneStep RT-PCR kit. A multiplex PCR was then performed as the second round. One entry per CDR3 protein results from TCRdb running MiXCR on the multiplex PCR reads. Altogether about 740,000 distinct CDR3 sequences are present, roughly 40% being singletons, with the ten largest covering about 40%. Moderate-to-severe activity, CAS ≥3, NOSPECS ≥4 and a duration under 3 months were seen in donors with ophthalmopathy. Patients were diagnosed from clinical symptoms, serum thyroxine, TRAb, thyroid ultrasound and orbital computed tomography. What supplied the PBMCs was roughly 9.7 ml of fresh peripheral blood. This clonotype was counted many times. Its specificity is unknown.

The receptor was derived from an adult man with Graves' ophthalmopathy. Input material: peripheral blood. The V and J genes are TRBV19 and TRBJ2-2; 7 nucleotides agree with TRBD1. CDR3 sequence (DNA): TGTGCCAGCCGACAGGGTCAGGACACCGGGGAGCTGTTTTTT. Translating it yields CASRQGQDTGELFF.